Here is one T cell receptor (beta chain) with its context. A single record per CDR3 protein comes from TCRdb applying MiXCR to the 5' RACE reads. This sample has around 180,000 distinct CDR3 sequences, with around 15% found just once. The data stem from a study of T-cell memory formation after mild COVID-19. Trimming removed 0 bases at V and 4 bases at J, with 6 bases between. The CDR3 totals 14 residues. Germline lookup yields CDR1 LNHNV and CDR2 YYDKDF (reference sequence). This receptor was identified in an adult woman who had mild COVID-19 (a few samples of this study predate the infection). Cell type and time point are not known. The V gene is TRBV15, the J gene TRBJ2-2; D gene unclear. The specimen was PBMCs or a T cell subset sorted from them (not recorded which). Here the CDR3 reads CATSRDPSTGELFF. CDR3 DNA sequence: TGTGCCACCAGCAGAGATCCAAGCACCGGGGAGCTGTTTTTT.